This is a list of T cell receptor beta chains from one sample in a study of T cells and Merkel cell carcinoma outcomes. Using immunoSEQ multiplex PCR, the repertoire was profiled, and TCRdb retains in-frame clones only, with some absent. The sample holds around 1,700 clones; nearly 90% are singletons and the top ten take under 4.5%. The sequencing input was tumor tissue from Merkel cell carcinoma. The receptors shown here come from a human donor with Merkel cell carcinoma. The CDR3 runs from the conserved cysteine through the conserved F or W. The order of the fields is D gene, J gene, clone size, V gene, CDR3 DNA, CDR3 protein. D genes are given only for firm matches. Only part of the rows carry a size: once, few, many, or a class if the clone is expanded.

D gene: TRBD1; J gene: TRBJ2-7; clone size: once; V gene: TRBV5-1; CDR3 DNA: TGCGCCAGCAGTGGAATGACAGGGGTGAACTACGAGCAGTACTTC; CDR3 protein: CASSGMTGVNYEQYF
D gene: .; J gene: TRBJ1-1; clone size: .; V gene: TRBV25-1; CDR3 DNA: TGTGCCAGCAGTGAATCAGGGGCCAAGGGGGGGGCTTTCTTT; CDR3 protein: CASSESGAKGGAFF
D gene: .; J gene: TRBJ2-3; clone size: .; V gene: TRBV5-1; CDR3 DNA: TGCGCCAGCAGCTTGGCCGGCGGGGAGAACACAGATACGCAGTATTTT; CDR3 protein: CASSLAGGENTDTQYF
D gene: TRBD1; J gene: TRBJ2-2; clone size: .; V gene: TRBV7-2; CDR3 DNA: TGTGCCAGCAGCTTACGGGACAGACCTAACACCGGGGAGCTGTTTTTT; CDR3 protein: CASSLRDRPNTGELFF
D gene: .; J gene: TRBJ1-1; clone size: .; V gene: TRBV5-1; CDR3 DNA: TGCGCCAGCAGCTTTCAGGGAGAGAACACTGAAGCTTTCTTT; CDR3 protein: CASSFQGENTEAFF
D gene: .; J gene: TRBJ2-3; clone size: .; V gene: TRBV5-6; CDR3 DNA: TGTGCCGGAGCCCGAAGCCACACAGATACGCAGTATTTT; CDR3 protein: CAGARSHTDTQYF
D gene: .; J gene: TRBJ2-2; clone size: .; V gene: TRBV6-1; CDR3 DNA: TGTGCCAGCAGAACCAGTGTCCCCGGGGAGCTGTTTTTT; CDR3 protein: CASRTSVPGELFF
D gene: TRBD1; J gene: TRBJ2-3; clone size: .; V gene: TRBV15; CDR3 DNA: TGTGCCACCAGCAGAGATTGGGGGCGGCAGGGGGCGGGAGATACGCAGTATTTT; CDR3 protein: CATSRDWGRQGAGDTQYF
D gene: .; J gene: TRBJ1-6; clone size: .; V gene: TRBV9; CDR3 DNA: TGTGCCAGCAGCTCTAGTGGGGGGGCTGATAATTCACCCCTCCACTTT; CDR3 protein: CASSSSGGADNSPLHF
D gene: .; J gene: TRBJ2-7; clone size: .; V gene: TRBV7-3; CDR3 DNA: TGTGCCAGCAGTGCAGGGGCCTACGAGCAGTACTTC; CDR3 protein: CASSAGAYEQYF
D gene: TRBD1; J gene: TRBJ1-4; clone size: .; V gene: TRBV27; CDR3 DNA: TGTGCCAGCAGGCCCGGGGACAGGGAACATGAAAAACTGTTTTTT; CDR3 protein: CASRPGDREHEKLFF
D gene: TRBD2; J gene: TRBJ2-5; clone size: .; V gene: TRBV10-3; CDR3 DNA: TGTGCCATCAGTGAGCGGGAGGTAGCGGGGGGACTTAATCAAGAGACCCAGTACTTC; CDR3 protein: CAISEREVAGGLNQETQYF
D gene: .; J gene: TRBJ2-7; clone size: few; V gene: TRBV19; CDR3 DNA: TGTGCCAGTAGTCAGCAGGGTCTACGCGAGCAGTACTTC; CDR3 protein: CASSQQGLREQYF
D gene: TRBD2; J gene: TRBJ2-3; clone size: .; V gene: TRBV5-4; CDR3 DNA: TGTGCCAGTACACTAGCGGGGGAATATACGCAGTATTTT; CDR3 protein: CASTLAGEYTQYF
D gene: .; J gene: TRBJ1-2; clone size: .; V gene: TRBV15; CDR3 DNA: TGTGCCACCAGCAGAGATAACTATGGCTACACCTTC; CDR3 protein: CATSRDNYGYTF
D gene: .; J gene: TRBJ2-7; clone size: .; V gene: TRBV11-2; CDR3 DNA: TGTGCCAGCAGCCCAAGGGGGGGCCGGGCATACGAGCAGTACTTC; CDR3 protein: CASSPRGGRAYEQYF
D gene: TRBD2; J gene: TRBJ2-7; clone size: few; V gene: TRBV5-4; CDR3 DNA: TGTGCCAGCAGCTGGACGGGAGGAGAGCAGTACTTC; CDR3 protein: CASSWTGGEQYF
D gene: .; J gene: TRBJ1-1; clone size: .; V gene: TRBV20-1; CDR3 DNA: TGCAGTGCTAGAGGGCGCACTGAAGCTTTCTTT; CDR3 protein: CSARGRTEAFF
D gene: .; J gene: TRBJ1-1; clone size: .; V gene: TRBV12-5; CDR3 DNA: TGTGCTAGTGGTTTGGTTACATCGGGGAACACTGAAGCTTTCTTT; CDR3 protein: CASGLVTSGNTEAFF
D gene: .; J gene: TRBJ1-2; clone size: .; V gene: TRBV4-3; CDR3 DNA: TGCGCCAGCAGCCAAGAATTGGGGGCGGCAGGGGCGGGCTATGGCTACACTTTC; CDR3 protein: CASSQELGAAGAGYGYTF
D gene: TRBD1; J gene: TRBJ1-1; clone size: .; V gene: TRBV19; CDR3 DNA: TGTGCCTCATTGGACAGGCGGCAAAACACTGAAGCTTTCTTT; CDR3 protein: CASLDRRQNTEAFF
D gene: TRBD1; J gene: TRBJ1-1; clone size: .; V gene: TRBV11-2; CDR3 DNA: TGTGCCAGCAGCTTAGTGCAGGGGGGGACTGAAGCTTTCTTT; CDR3 protein: CASSLVQGGTEAFF
D gene: .; J gene: TRBJ2-7; clone size: .; V gene: TRBV4-3; CDR3 DNA: TGCGCCAGCAGCCGAGCCCGGGACTGGACCTACGAGCAGTACTTC; CDR3 protein: CASSRARDWTYEQYF
D gene: .; J gene: TRBJ2-3; clone size: .; V gene: TRBV5-6; CDR3 DNA: TGTGCCAGCAGCTCCTGGGGACGGACTAGCACAGATACGCAGTATTTT; CDR3 protein: CASSSWGRTSTDTQYF
D gene: TRBD1; J gene: TRBJ1-2; clone size: .; V gene: TRBV5-1; CDR3 DNA: TGCGCCAGCAGCTTGGCGGGACAGGGGTCGAATGGCTACACCTTC; CDR3 protein: CASSLAGQGSNGYTF
D gene: .; J gene: TRBJ2-1; clone size: .; V gene: TRBV7-9; CDR3 DNA: TGTGCCAGCCTCCAGGGGGGGCTGAGTTCCTACAATGAGCAGTTCTTC; CDR3 protein: CASLQGGLSSYNEQFF
D gene: .; J gene: TRBJ2-1; clone size: .; V gene: TRBV4-1; CDR3 DNA: TGCGCCAGCAGCCAAGGACTGAGCTCCTACAATGAGCAGTTCTTC; CDR3 protein: CASSQGLSSYNEQFF
D gene: .; J gene: TRBJ1-2; clone size: .; V gene: TRBV6-1; CDR3 DNA: TGTGCCAGCAGTGGAGGACAGTGGAACTATGGCTACACCTTC; CDR3 protein: CASSGGQWNYGYTF
D gene: .; J gene: TRBJ2-5; clone size: .; V gene: TRBV18; CDR3 DNA: TGTGCCAGCTCACCACTGACAGTTTCCCTGGGGACCCAGTACTTC; CDR3 protein: CASSPLTVSLGTQYF
D gene: TRBD1; J gene: TRBJ1-1; clone size: .; V gene: TRBV10-3; CDR3 DNA: TGTGCCATCAGTGGGGGACAGGGGGGTATATTCACTGAAGCTTTCTTT; CDR3 protein: CAISGGQGGIFTEAFF
D gene: .; J gene: TRBJ1-5; clone size: .; V gene: TRBV19; CDR3 DNA: TGTGCCAGTATGTCCAGTCAGTACTATAGCAATCAGCCCCAGCATTTT; CDR3 protein: CASMSSQYYSNQPQHF
D gene: .; J gene: TRBJ1-2; clone size: .; V gene: TRBV7-2; CDR3 DNA: TGTGCCAGCAGCGCGTCGCCCTGGGCAGGGATGGACACCTTC; CDR3 protein: CASSASPWAGMDTF